This entry lists 20 T cell receptor beta chains sequenced from one sample in a study of T cell responses to AZD1222 COVID-19 vaccine. Assay: immunoSEQ multiplex PCR; the TCRdb copy retains only in-frame clones and omits some. The table lists 200,000 to 300,000 clones, over 85% of them singletons. The sample here was peripheral blood, taken on day 0 of AZD1222 vaccination. The origin of the receptors is an adult in good health.

CDR3 in amino acids: CASSHSYRDRGGYGYTF. For the CDR3, the DNA is TGTGCCAGCTCACACTCCTACAGGGACCGAGGTGGCTATGGCTACACCTTC. The gene calls are TRBV18 and TRBJ1-2, with D possibly TRBD1 on 6 matching bases. The CDR3 is 17 amino acids. Trimming removed 4 bases at V and 4 bases at J, with 22 bases between. Germline V gives CDR1 KGHSH, CDR2 LQKENI.

This sequence joins TRBV11-1 and TRBJ2-1; 8 nucleotides match TRBD2. Germline V gene sequence: CDR1 SGHAT, CDR2 FQDESV (reference sequence). Trimming cost V 3 bases and J 1 base; bases outside gene matches: 2. The CDR3 is 15 amino acids. CDR3 in amino acids: CASSLGLESYNEQFF. The CDR3 DNA sequence: TGTGCCAGCAGCTTGGGACTAGAGTCCTACAATGAGCAGTTCTTC.

This sequence joins TRBV5-1 and TRBJ1-6, with D unresolved. V lost 2 bases to trimming and J lost 7 bases, with 16 bases between them. CDR3 length: 16 residues. Per germline, CDR1 SGHRS and CDR2 YFSETQ. CDR3 bases: TGCGCCAGCAGCTTAGCTCCACGTGGAAACAATTCACCCCTCCACTTT. Its protein product is CASSLAPRGNNSPLHF.

This clone is a singleton in its sample. The chain employs TRBV9 and TRBJ1-4; D remains ambiguous. V lost 4 bases, J lost 8 bases, and 15 bases lay in between. Germline lookup yields CDR1 SGDLS and CDR2 YYNGEE. This CDR3 is 14 amino acids long. The CDR3 bases are TGTGCCAGCAGCACTCTTATGCTTCGAGAAAAACTGTTTTTT. This sequence encodes CASSTLMLREKLFF.

The rearrangement links TRBV28 to TRBJ2-2, with D possibly TRBD2 on 5 matching bases. Trimming left V 5 bases short and J 5 bases short, with 12 bases between. This CDR3 is 14 amino acids long. CDR1 and CDR2 (germline): MDHEN, SYDVKM. The CDR3: CASSRRLSTGELFF. The CDR3 DNA sequence: TGTGCCAGCAGTCGCCGACTAAGTACCGGGGAGCTGTTTTTT.

V is TRBV9 and J is TRBJ2-5; D is perhaps TRBD2 (5 bases). CDR1 SGDLS and CDR2 YYNGEE come from the germline V gene. Trimming took 6 bases from V and 3 from J, leaving 18 bases between them. This CDR3 comprises 15 residues. Here the CDR3 DNA reads TGTGCCAGCACCCTCGACGGACGAGCGGAAGAGACCCAGTACTTC. Its protein is CASTLDGRAEETQYF.

This sequence joins TRBV9 and TRBJ2-1, with TRBD2 matching over 13 bases. The CDR3 contains 16 residues. With V trimmed by 0 bases and J by 5 bases, 2 bases remained unmatched. Germline CDR1 and CDR2: SGDLS and YYNGEE. In DNA, the CDR3 is TGTGCCAGCAGCGTAGGGACTAGCGGGGGAAACAATGAGCAGTTCTTC. Its translation: CASSVGTSGGNNEQFF.

Turning to this clone: Other nucleotide sequences from this sample produce the same CDR3. The chain employs TRBV28 and TRBJ1-2; no reliable D call. V was trimmed by 3 bases and J by 2 bases, leaving 7 bases between them. The CDR3 sequence is 13 residues long. Germline CDR1 MDHEN, CDR2 SYDVKM. The CDR3 is CASSFGRNYGYTF. The CDR3, as DNA: TGTGCCAGCAGTTTTGGTCGGAACTATGGCTACACCTTC.

The rearrangement links TRBV27 to TRBJ2-7; 8 positions match TRBD1. V was pared by 6 bases and J by 6 bases, with 4 bases of the junction left unmatched. The CDR3 consists of 12 residues. Germline CDR1 and CDR2: MNHEY and SMNVEV (reference sequence). This chain's CDR3 is CASSRDRGEQYF. The DNA of the CDR3 is TGTGCCAGCAGCCGAGACAGGGGCGAGCAGTACTTC.

The genes are TRBV28 and TRBJ1-6; no clear D. CDR3 size: 12 residues. Trimming removed 5 bases at V and 10 bases at J, with 9 bases between. Germline CDR1 reads MDHEN; CDR2 reads SYDVKM. The CDR3 loop is CASSPLRSPLHF. The CDR3, as DNA: TGTGCCAGCAGTCCCCTTCGCTCACCCCTCCACTTT.

This chain links TRBV5-6 with TRBJ1-3; weak D call: TRBD1 (5 bases). CDR1 and CDR2 (germline): SGHDT, YYEEEE. The CDR3 spans 16 residues. V shed 4 bases and J shed 0 bases, with 14 bases lying between them. The DNA for the CDR3 is TGTGCCAGCAGCACACCAGGGATCAGCTCTGGAAACACCATATATTTT. This encodes CASSTPGISSGNTIYF.

This chain links TRBV5-1 with TRBJ1-2, with D hard to call. This CDR3 spans 13 amino acids. Germline CDR1 SGHRS, CDR2 YFSETQ. V shed 4 bases and J shed 2 bases, with 9 bases lying between them. CDR3: CASSTFSNYGYTF. The CDR3 DNA reads as TGCGCCAGCAGCACCTTTTCGAACTATGGCTACACCTTC.

The chain combines TRBV9 with TRBJ2-1; 7 bases align to TRBD1. The CDR3 runs to 16 residues. The ends lost 3 bases at V and 3 bases at J; junction bases unmatched: 9. CDR1 is SGDLS and CDR2 is YYNGEE in the germline V gene. In DNA form, the CDR3 reads TGTGCCAGCAGCGCCCCGGGACAGCTCTACTACAATGAGCAGTTCTTC. Protein sequence: CASSAPGQLYYNEQFF. The full variable domain, rest sourced from reference TRBV9 and TRBJ2-1, is DSGVTQTPKHLITATGQRVTLRCSPRSGDLSVYWYQQSLDQGLQFLIQYYNGEERAKGNILERFSAQQFPDLHSELNLSSLELGDSALYFCASSAPGQLYYNEQFFGPGTRLTVL.

The chain joins TRBV4-2 to TRBJ2-2; no definite D call. V lost 0 bases and J 5 bases, leaving 10 bases between the germline ends. In germline, CDR1 is LGHNA, CDR2 YNFKEQ. The CDR3 is made up of 15 amino acids. CDR3 bases: TGTGCCAGCAGCCAAGATACCCAGAGGACCGGGGAGCTGTTTTTT. Translation: CASSQDTQRTGELFF.

The V and J genes are TRBV5-1 and TRBJ1-2; 7 nucleotides agree with TRBD1. J was trimmed by 0 bases and V by 5 bases; bases with no gene match: 4. Germline V gene sequence: CDR1 SGHRS, CDR2 YFSETQ. The CDR3 loop spans 14 amino acids. The CDR3 coding sequence is TGCGCCAGCAGTGGGACAGCGGCTAACTATGGCTACACCTTC. It specifies CASSGTAANYGYTF.

To note about this clone: Additional DNA sequences in this sample encode the identical CDR3. The CDR3 loop is CASSRGEQYF. The CDR3 DNA reads TGTGCCAGCAGCCGGGGGGAGCAGTACTTC. This chain uses TRBV28 with TRBJ2-7; tentatively, D is TRBD2 (6 bases). The CDR3 has 10 amino acids. Deletions cut 6 bases from V and 7 bases from J, with 7 bases between. From germline, CDR1 is MDHEN and CDR2 SYDVKM. Complete variable domain (other parts from reference TRBV28 and TRBJ2-7): DVKVTQSSRYLVKRTGEKVFLECVQDMDHENMFWYRQDPGLGLRLIYFSYDVKMKEKGDIPEGYSVSREKKERFSLILESASTNQTSMYLCASSRGEQYFGPGTRLTVT.

The chain links TRBV6-5 to TRBJ1-5; 10 bases agree with TRBD1. CDR3 length equals 15 residues. Germline V gene data show CDR1 as MNHEY and CDR2 as SVGAGI. V lost 6 bases and J lost 4; bases outside the gene matches: 6. CDR3: CASSGDRGRNQPQHF. DNA for the CDR3: TGTGCCAGCAGCGGAGACAGGGGGCGGAATCAGCCCCAGCATTTT.

The J gene is TRBJ1-1, the V gene TRBV5-1; D ambiguous. Germline CDR1 is SGHRS and CDR2 is YFSETQ. The CDR3 totals 17 residues. Trimming cost V 4 bases and J 6 bases, with 25 bases left between them. The CDR3 sequence is CASSPAATLGEWSEAFF. The CDR3 nucleotides are TGCGCCAGCAGCCCCGCCGCGACCCTTGGGGAATGGTCTGAAGCTTTCTTT.

As regards this clone: Other nucleotide sequences from this sample produce the same CDR3. The rearrangement uses TRBV4-1 and TRBJ1-4; 9 bases are a match to TRBD1. This CDR3 region has 15 residues. The trim removed 3 bases at V and 6 bases at J, leaving 5 bases unmatched. In germline, CDR1 is MGHRA, CDR2 YSYEKL. CDR3 nucleotides: TGCGCCAGCAGCCAGCCGGGACAGGGTTATGAAAAACTGTTTTTT. It specifies CASSQPGQGYEKLFF.

This chain uses TRBV7-2 with TRBJ1-6, with D possibly TRBD1 on 6 matching bases. CDR3 size: 15 residues. Per the germline V gene, CDR1 is SGHTA and CDR2 is FQGNSA. V lost 5 bases and J lost 4, with 12 bases in between. The CDR3 nucleotides read TGTGCCAGCAGCCGTCTCGGACAGTATAATTCACCCCTCCACTTT. It translates to CASSRLGQYNSPLHF.